These T cell receptor beta chains were read from a single sample in a study of blood T cell repertoires in COVID-19. Measured with immunoSEQ multiplex PCR; TCRdb has only the in-frame clones, and not every one. The top ten hold around 4.1% of the sample, which has fewer than 350,000 clones, 85% seen once. Sequencing was done on a sample of peripheral blood. The origin of the receptors is a woman in her fifties or sixties with active or convalescent COVID-19. CDR3s include the opening cysteine and the closing phenylalanine or tryptophan. Fields, in order: clone size, D gene, J gene, V gene, CDR3 protein, CDR3 DNA. The D gene is left open where the match is weak. A clone size is listed for some rows: how often the clone was seen (once, few, many), or a class if it is expanded.

>-|TRBD2|TRBJ2-4|TRBV4-1
CASSQVLAENIQYF
TGCGCCAGCAGCCAAGTACTAGCGGAAAACATTCAGTACTTC
>few|-|TRBJ1-5|TRBV28
CASSSRGPQHF
TGTGCCAGCAGTTCCCGGGGTCCCCAGCATTTT
>-|-|TRBJ2-5|TRBV6-5
CASSPYGGSPKTQYF
TGTGCCAGCAGTCCTTATGGAGGGAGTCCCAAGACCCAGTACTTC
>-|TRBD2|TRBJ2-3|TRBV5-1
CASRTSERTDTQYF
TGCGCCAGCAGGACTAGCGAACGCACAGATACGCAGTATTTT
>-|-|TRBJ1-2|TRBV9
CASSRDSLGYGYTF
TGTGCCTCGTCCCGGGACTCCCTGGGGTATGGCTACACCTTC
>-|-|TRBJ1-3|TRBV7-8
CASSRGNSGNTIYF
TGTGCCAGCAGTAGGGGAAATTCTGGAAACACCATATATTTT
>-|-|TRBJ1-1|TRBV3-1/TRBV3-2
CASSHKTFNTEAFF
TGTGCCAGCAGCCATAAAACTTTCAACACTGAAGCTTTCTTT
>-|TRBD1|TRBJ2-1|TRBV28
CASSSASGGRSGLRIHNEQFF
TGTGCCAGCAGTTCAGCATCAGGGGGTCGCTCGGGTTTAAGAATACACAATGAGCAGTTCTTC
>-|-|TRBJ1-1|TRBV5-5
CASSASGTENTEAFF
TGTGCCAGCAGCGCCTCCGGGACTGAAAACACTGAAGCTTTCTTT
>-|TRBD1|TRBJ2-3|TRBV28
CASSKRRGLADTQYF
TGTGCCAGCAGTAAACGCAGGGGGCTCGCAGATACGCAGTATTTT
>-|-|TRBJ2-5|TRBV6-5
CASSFYQETQYF
TGTGCCAGCTCCTTCTATCAAGAGACCCAGTACTTC
>-|TRBD2|TRBJ2-1|TRBV9
CASSQIPGTSGTLYNEQFF
TGTGCCAGCAGCCAGATACCCGGGACTAGCGGGACCCTTTACAATGAGCAGTTCTTC
>-|-|TRBJ2-2|TRBV2
CASSEAAANTGELFF
TGTGCCAGCAGTGAAGCCGCAGCGAACACCGGGGAGCTGTTTTTT
>-|TRBD1|TRBJ2-7|TRBV30
CAWSPDRASYEQYF
TGTGCCTGGAGCCCGGACAGGGCCTCCTACGAGCAGTACTTC
>once|-|TRBJ1-1|TRBV18
CASSPRPSRGPNTEAFF
TGTGCCAGCTCACCACGGCCGTCGCGGGGGCCGAACACTGAAGCTTTCTTT
>-|-|TRBJ2-5|TRBV5-1
CASSYIPVGDQETQYF
TGCGCCAGCAGCTACATTCCGGTCGGGGATCAAGAGACCCAGTACTTC
>-|-|TRBJ1-2|TRBV18
CASSPPVGRAGYTF
TGTGCCAGCTCACCACCGGTTGGCAGGGCTGGCTACACCTTC
>once|-|TRBJ2-1|TRBV5-1
CASKDGTDNYNEQFF
TGCGCCAGCAAGGACGGGACTGACAACTACAATGAGCAGTTCTTC
>-|-|TRBJ2-1|TRBV5-1
CASSLEQEGYNEQFF
TGCGCCAGCAGCTTGGAACAGGAGGGTTACAATGAGCAGTTCTTC
>-|-|TRBJ2-1|TRBV5-4
CASSWTPLAASEQFF
TGTGCCAGCAGCTGGACCCCGCTAGCTGCCAGCGAGCAGTTCTTC
>-|-|TRBJ2-1|TRBV3-1/TRBV3-2
CASSSLDRPYNEQFF
TGTGCCAGCAGCTCTCTCGACAGGCCCTACAATGAGCAGTTCTTC
>once|-|TRBJ1-1|TRBV5-6
CASSFSGLPNTEAFF
TGTGCCAGCAGCTTTTCGGGACTCCCGAACACTGAAGCTTTCTTT
>many|-|TRBJ2-1|TRBV7-9
CASSLSLAGSYNEQFF
TGTGCCAGCAGCTTAAGTCTAGCCGGCTCCTACAATGAGCAGTTCTTC
>-|TRBD2|TRBJ2-1|TRBV10-3
CATSQRESYNEQFF
TGTGCCACCTCGCAGCGGGAGTCCTACAATGAGCAGTTCTTC